This T cell receptor (beta chain) is from a study of T-cell reconstitution after alpha-beta-depleted transplantation in children. Findings of the study overall: Counts and diversity of T cells one year after transplant came mostly from newly produced T cells. Expanded clones from the graft, numbering several hundred, reportedly supplied alpha-beta T cells about two months after transplant.

Preparation of the TCRbeta library was carried out with unique molecular identifiers. TCRdb re-called the PCR reads with MiXCR, one entry per CDR3 protein. The sample lists approximately 130,000 distinct CDR3 sequences; 8.5% to 10% were seen once. Comments on this clonotype: Its specificity is unknown.

The source is a girl in the first two years of life who had a stem cell transplant for combined immunodeficiency, so the T cells may come from the graft donor. Sequenced here: PBMCs, mostly from graft donor cells, sampled 180 days after TCRalphabeta/CD19-depleted stem cell transplant.

The CDR3 protein is CASSLRTGNTEAFF. The CDR3 DNA reads as TGTGCCAGCAGTTTAAGGACAGGGAACACTGAAGCTTTCTTT. This chain links TRBV12-3 or TRBV12-4 with TRBJ1-1, with 7 bases aligning to TRBD1. The CDR3 is made up of 14 amino acids. V gave up 2 bases and J gave up 1 base; unmatched junction bases: 1.